The clone carrying this TCR beta chain was observed a handful of times. Germline assignment: CDR1 MNHEY and CDR2 SVGAGI. The V end lost 6 bases, the J end lost 8 bases, and 10 bases lay between the germline ends. The CDR3 is made up of 12 amino acids. Per the study methods: Cell counts per sample came from amplifying reference gene primers. Libraries were prepared by immunoSEQ multiplex PCR; TCRdb keeps only in-frame clonotypes and omits some of them. The V and J calls and clone size were taken over from that table, and D and trimming were inferred from the DNA. The table lists about 39,000 clones, roughly 85% of them singletons. This sample was included in a study of blood T cell repertoires in COVID-19. Study-wide background: The origin of the acute and convalescent COVID-19 samples was the United States, Italy and Spain. T cells, B-cell-depleted T cells, or PBMCs provided the cDNA or gDNA that served as material.

V gene TRBV6-5 combines with J gene TRBJ1-4; D gene unclear. Sequenced: peripheral blood. This TCR was sampled from a human donor in a cohort sampled during active COVID-19. The CDR3 sequence is CASSPLGEKLFF. CDR3 nucleotides: TGTGCCAGCAGCCCCCTGGGCGAAAAACTGTTTTTT.